These T cell receptor beta chains were read from a single sample in a study of T cell repertoires in cytomegalovirus infection. TCRdb analysed the reads with MiXCR anew, one entry per CDR3 protein. This sample has roughly 230,000 distinct CDR3 sequences, with 22% found just once. Sample: CD8+ T cells from PBMCs. All receptors come from a human donor in good health (CMV status not recorded). Some clones in this sample may be carry-over from other donors' samples. The conserved cysteine and the conserved F or W are not part of the CDR3 here.

TRBJ2-6	TRBV27	ASTLAGGANVLT
TRBJ1-2	TRBV29-1	STTGGKEGGYT
TRBJ1-1	TRBV29-1	SVEDRGQGSNTEAF
TRBJ2-3	TRBV28	ASSSDQGREDTQY
TRBJ2-7	TRBV20-1	SAEGLVGYEQY
TRBJ2-1	TRBV11-2	ASRGGENEQF
TRBJ1-4	TRBV7-9	ASSLGPGGTNEKLF
TRBJ1-2	TRBV6-4	ASSDGPAENYGYT
TRBJ2-7	TRBV7-9	ASSLAGANYEQY
TRBJ2-5	TRBV12-3/TRBV12-4	ASSLVGGFETQY
TRBJ1-2	TRBV12-3/TRBV12-4	ASSFGGQGADYGYT
TRBJ1-1	TRBV7-6	ASSLAVGTEAF
TRBJ2-1	TRBV7-9	ASSRGVNNEQF